Listed below are T cell receptor beta chains from one sample, sequenced in a study of beta chain features in type 1 diabetes. Data came from immunoSEQ multiplex PCR; TCRdb stores just in-frame clones and leaves some out. The sample includes under 800,000 clones, 15% to 19% of them seen just once. What was sequenced was naive CD4+ T cells from blood. Receptors originate from a man between 18 and 29 years old in good health. Each CDR3 is given with its conserved first and last residue. D genes are given only for firm matches. A row's size may be missing; if present it is once, few, many or a size class.

clone size: .; V gene: TRBV7-2; D gene: TRBD1; J gene: TRBJ1-5; CDR3 protein: CASSLGQGPNQPQHF; CDR3 DNA: TGTGCCAGCAGCTTGGGACAGGGGCCCAATCAGCCCCAGCATTTT
clone size: few; V gene: TRBV28; D gene: .; J gene: TRBJ2-7; CDR3 protein: CASSLLGSAYEQYF; CDR3 DNA: TGTGCCAGCAGTTTACTTGGCAGCGCCTACGAGCAGTACTTC
clone size: few; V gene: TRBV29-1; D gene: .; J gene: TRBJ1-2; CDR3 protein: CSVDSSFYGYTF; CDR3 DNA: TGCAGCGTTGACAGTTCGTTCTATGGCTACACCTTC
clone size: few; V gene: TRBV18; D gene: .; J gene: TRBJ1-2; CDR3 protein: CASSPQWESFGYTF; CDR3 DNA: TGTGCCAGCTCACCACAATGGGAAAGTTTTGGCTACACCTTC
clone size: .; V gene: TRBV9; D gene: .; J gene: TRBJ2-2; CDR3 protein: CASSVSVGGGGRMNTGELFF; CDR3 DNA: TGTGCCAGCAGCGTATCAGTCGGAGGAGGGGGCAGAATGAACACCGGGGAGCTGTTTTTT
clone size: .; V gene: TRBV19; D gene: TRBD1; J gene: TRBJ2-3; CDR3 protein: CASSPRQGRTDTQYF; CDR3 DNA: TGTGCCAGTAGTCCCCGACAGGGACGCACAGATACGCAGTATTTT
clone size: few; V gene: TRBV5-1; D gene: TRBD1; J gene: TRBJ1-4; CDR3 protein: CASSLRTGDEKLFF; CDR3 DNA: TGCGCCAGCAGCCTACGGACAGGGGATGAAAAACTGTTTTTT
clone size: .; V gene: TRBV2; D gene: .; J gene: TRBJ1-1; CDR3 protein: CALSVSGGKNTEAFF; CDR3 DNA: TGTGCCTTGTCGGTAAGCGGCGGGAAGAACACTGAAGCTTTCTTT
clone size: few; V gene: TRBV18; D gene: .; J gene: TRBJ1-5; CDR3 protein: CASSPNREDQPQHF; CDR3 DNA: TGTGCCAGCTCACCAAACAGGGAAGATCAGCCCCAGCATTTT
clone size: few; V gene: TRBV5-1; D gene: .; J gene: TRBJ2-7; CDR3 protein: CASSLVGVSSYEQYF; CDR3 DNA: TGCGCCAGCAGCTTGGTCGGGGTCAGCTCCTACGAGCAGTACTTC
clone size: .; V gene: TRBV18; D gene: TRBD2; J gene: TRBJ2-5; CDR3 protein: CASSPLGLAGGQETQYF; CDR3 DNA: TGTGCCAGCTCACCGCTCGGACTAGCGGGGGGCCAAGAGACCCAGTACTTC
clone size: .; V gene: TRBV19; D gene: TRBD1; J gene: TRBJ1-1; CDR3 protein: CASSISQGAGEAFF; CDR3 DNA: TGTGCCAGTAGTATCTCGCAGGGGGCAGGGGAAGCTTTCTTT
clone size: few; V gene: TRBV29-1; D gene: .; J gene: TRBJ2-3; CDR3 protein: CSVPKGRDTQYF; CDR3 DNA: TGCAGCGTCCCTAAAGGTAGAGATACGCAGTATTTT